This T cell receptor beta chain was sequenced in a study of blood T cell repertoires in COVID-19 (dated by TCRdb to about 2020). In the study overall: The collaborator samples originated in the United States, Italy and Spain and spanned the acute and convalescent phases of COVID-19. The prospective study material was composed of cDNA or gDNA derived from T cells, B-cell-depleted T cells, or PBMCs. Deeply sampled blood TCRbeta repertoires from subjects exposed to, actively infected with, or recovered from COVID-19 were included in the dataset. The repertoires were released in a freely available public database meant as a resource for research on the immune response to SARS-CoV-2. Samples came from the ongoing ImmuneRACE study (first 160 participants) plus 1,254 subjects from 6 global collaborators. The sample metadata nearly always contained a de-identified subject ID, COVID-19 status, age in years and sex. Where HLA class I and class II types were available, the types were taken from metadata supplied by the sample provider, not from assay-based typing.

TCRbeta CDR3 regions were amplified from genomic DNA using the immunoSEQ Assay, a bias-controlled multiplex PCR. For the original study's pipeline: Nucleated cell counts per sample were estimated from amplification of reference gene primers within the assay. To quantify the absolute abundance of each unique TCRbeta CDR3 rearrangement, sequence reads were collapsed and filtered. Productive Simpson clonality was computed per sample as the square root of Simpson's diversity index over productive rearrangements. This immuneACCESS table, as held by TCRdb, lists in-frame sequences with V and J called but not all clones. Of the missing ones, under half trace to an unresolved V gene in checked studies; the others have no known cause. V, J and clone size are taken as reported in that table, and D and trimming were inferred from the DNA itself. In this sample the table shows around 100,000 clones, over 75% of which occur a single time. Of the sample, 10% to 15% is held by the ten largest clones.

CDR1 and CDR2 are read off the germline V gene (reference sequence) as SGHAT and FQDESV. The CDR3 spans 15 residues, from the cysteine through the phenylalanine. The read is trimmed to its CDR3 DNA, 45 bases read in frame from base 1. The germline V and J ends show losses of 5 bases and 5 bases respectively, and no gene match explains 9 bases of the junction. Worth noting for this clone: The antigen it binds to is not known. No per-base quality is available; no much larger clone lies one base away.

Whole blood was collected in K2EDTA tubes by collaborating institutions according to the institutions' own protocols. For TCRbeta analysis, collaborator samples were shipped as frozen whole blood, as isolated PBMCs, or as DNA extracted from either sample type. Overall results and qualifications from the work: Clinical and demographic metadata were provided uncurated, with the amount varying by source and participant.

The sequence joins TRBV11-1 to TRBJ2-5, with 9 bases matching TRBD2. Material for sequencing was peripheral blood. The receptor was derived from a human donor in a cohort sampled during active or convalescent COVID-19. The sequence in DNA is TGTGCCAGCAGCAAACGGACTAGCGACGTGGAGACCCAGTACTTC. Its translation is CASSKRTSDVETQYF.